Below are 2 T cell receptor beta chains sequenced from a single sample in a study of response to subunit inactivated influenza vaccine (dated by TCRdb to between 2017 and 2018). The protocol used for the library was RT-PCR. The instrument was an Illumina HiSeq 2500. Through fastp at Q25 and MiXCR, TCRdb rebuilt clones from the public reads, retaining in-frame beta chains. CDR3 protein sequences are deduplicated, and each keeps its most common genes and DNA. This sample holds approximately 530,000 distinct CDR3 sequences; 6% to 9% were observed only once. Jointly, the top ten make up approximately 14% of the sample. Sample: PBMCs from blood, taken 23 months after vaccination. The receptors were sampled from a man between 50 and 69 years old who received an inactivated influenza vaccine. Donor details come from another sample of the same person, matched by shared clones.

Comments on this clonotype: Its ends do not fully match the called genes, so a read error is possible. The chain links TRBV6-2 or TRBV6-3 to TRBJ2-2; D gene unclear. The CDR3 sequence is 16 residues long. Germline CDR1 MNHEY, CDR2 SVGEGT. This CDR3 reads CTSSYAEHSLSGELFF. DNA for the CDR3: TGTACCAGCAGTTATGCCGAACACTCTCTGTCCGGGGAGCTGTTTTTT.

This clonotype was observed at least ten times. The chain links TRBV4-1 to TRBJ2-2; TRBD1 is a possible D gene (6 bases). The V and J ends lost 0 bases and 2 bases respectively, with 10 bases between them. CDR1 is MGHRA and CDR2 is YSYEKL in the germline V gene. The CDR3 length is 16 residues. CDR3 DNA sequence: TGCGCCAGCAGCCAAGATCCACAGGGAAACACCGGGGAGCTGTTTTTT. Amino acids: CASSQDPQGNTGELFF.